The 17 T cell receptor beta chains presented below share a single source sample, sequenced in a study of cytomegalovirus exposure and HLA in healthy donors. Some clones are missing from TCRdb's copy, which holds only in-frame ones; the method was immunoSEQ multiplex PCR. Here the sample spans roughly 150,000 clones, roughly 96% being singletons. Input material: PBMCs. The receptor set was obtained from a woman between 18 and 29 years old in good health and CMV-seronegative.

V and J are TRBV19 and TRBJ2-1, with TRBD2 identical over 15 bases. The V segment lost 5 bases and the J segment 7 bases; nucleotides outside the gene matches: 9. The CDR3 is made up of 17 amino acids. Germline CDR1 reads LNHDA; CDR2 reads SQIVND (reference sequence). The CDR3 reads CASSDPGLAGGRNEQFF. The CDR3 coding sequence is TGTGCCAGTAGTGACCCGGGACTAGCGGGGGGAAGGAATGAGCAGTTCTTC.

CDR3 sequence reads: CASSPQNPDRNTEAFF. CDR3 coding DNA: TGTGCCAGCAGCCCCCAAAACCCAGACAGGAACACTGAAGCTTTCTTT. The chain is built from TRBV7-3 and TRBJ1-1; maybe TRBD1 (5 bases). The CDR3 runs to 16 residues. From germline, CDR1 is SGHTA and CDR2 FQGTGA. The V and J ends lost 5 bases and 1 base respectively, with 17 bases between them. Full variable domain (rest looked up from reference TRBV7-3 and TRBJ1-1): GAGVSQTPSNKVTEKGKYVELRCDPISGHTALYWYRQSLGQGPEFLIYFQGTGAADDSGLPNDRFFAVRPEGSVSTLKIQRTERGDSAVYLCASSPQNPDRNTEAFFGQGTRLTVV.

This chain connects TRBV10-3 to TRBJ1-2, with 7 bases that match TRBD1. Germline V gives CDR1 ENHRY, CDR2 SYGVKD. The CDR3 runs to 15 residues. V dropped 7 bases and J dropped 4; count of bases not matched to a gene: 12. The CDR3 loop is CAIIEAEGAGYGYTF. In DNA, the CDR3 is TGTGCCATCATAGAGGCAGAGGGGGCAGGCTATGGCTACACCTTC.

This clone came up a few times. This rearrangement joins TRBV7-2 to TRBJ2-5; 8 bases map to TRBD2. The V and J ends lost 2 bases and 5 bases, in that order; junction bases with no gene match: 7. Per germline, CDR1 SGHTA and CDR2 FQGNSA. This CDR3 contains 15 residues. The CDR3 bases are TGTGCCAGCAGCTTATCGAGCGGGGGATTCGAGACCCAGTACTTC. Translated, it gives CASSLSSGGFETQYF.

V usage is TRBV19 and J usage is TRBJ1-2; D unresolved. The CDR3 length is 14 residues. Trimming shortened V by 4 bases and J by 1 base, and 10 bases separated the two germline ends. The V gene's germline CDR1 is LNHDA and CDR2 SQIVND (reference sequence). The DNA of the CDR3 is TGTGCCAGTAGTACTCAACACAGTAACTATGGCTACACCTTC. Residues: CASSTQHSNYGYTF.

This chain's CDR3 is CASSPGTVPTGELFF. The CDR3 DNA reads as TGTGCCAGCAGCCCCGGGACAGTCCCTACCGGGGAGCTGTTTTTT. V gene TRBV7-9 combines with J gene TRBJ2-2, with 7 bases that match TRBD1. Looked up from germline, CDR1 is SEHNR and CDR2 is FQNEAQ (reference sequence). V was clipped by 5 bases and J by 5 bases; unmatched bases: 8. This CDR3 comprises 15 residues.

V is TRBV5-1 and J is TRBJ1-4; perhaps TRBD1 as D (6 bases). Germline CDR1 is SGHRS and CDR2 is YFSETQ. The CDR3 contains 15 residues. Trimming pared 4 bases from V and 0 bases from J, leaving 10 bases between. Here the CDR3 reads CASSIGQTTNEKLFF. The CDR3, as DNA: TGCGCCAGCAGCATAGGACAGACAACTAATGAAAAACTGTTTTTT.

This sequence joins TRBV18 and TRBJ2-3; 7 nucleotides align to TRBD2. This CDR3 region has 16 residues. V shed 3 bases and J 0 bases; nucleotides not matched to a gene: 6. From germline, CDR1 is KGHSH and CDR2 LQKENI. This chain's CDR3 is CASSPSLAASTDTQYF. CDR3 bases: TGTGCCAGCTCACCGTCTCTAGCGGCTAGCACAGATACGCAGTATTTT.

This chain links TRBV7-2 with TRBJ2-7; TRBD2 aligns across 10 bases. Losses at the gene ends were 2 bases for V and 5 bases for J; bases not matched to a gene: 9. The germline gives CDR1 SGHTA, CDR2 FQGNSA. The CDR3 length is 16 residues. CDR3 protein: CASSLSHLAGADEQYF. As DNA, the CDR3 is TGTGCCAGCAGCTTATCCCATCTAGCGGGGGCCGACGAGCAGTACTTC. Full variable domain (outside the CDR3, taken from reference TRBV7-2 and TRBJ2-7): GAGVSQSPSNKVTEKGKDVELRCDPISGHTALYWYRQSLGQGLEFLIYFQGNSAPDKSGLPSDRFSAERTGGSVSTLTIQRTQQEDSAVYLCASSLSHLAGADEQYFGPGTRLTVT.

This chain joins TRBV4-3 and TRBJ1-2, with a weak D call TRBD1 (5 bases). Trimming removed 1 base from V and 9 bases from J, with 15 bases in between. CDR3 size: 14 residues. Germline CDR1 and CDR2: LGHNA and YSLEER. This CDR3 reads CASSQGQGLGRYTF. For the CDR3, the DNA is TGCGCCAGCAGCCAAGGGCAGGGTTTGGGTCGCTACACCTTC.

The rearrangement joins TRBV6-6 to TRBJ1-4; D is possibly TRBD1 (6 bases). CDR1 is MNHNY and CDR2 is SVGAGI in the germline V gene (reference sequence). V was clipped by 6 bases and J by 4 bases, with 15 bases between them. This CDR3 is 15 amino acids long. CDR3 amino acids: CASSDGTTRNEKLFF. As DNA, the CDR3 is TGTGCCAGCAGCGATGGGACAACCCGTAATGAAAAACTGTTTTTT.

In this sample, this clone turned up many times. V and J are TRBV11-2 and TRBJ1-1; D perhaps matches TRBD1 (6 bases). V lost 5 bases and J lost 5, with 15 bases in between. The CDR3 consists of 14 residues. Germline CDR1 is SGHAT and CDR2 is FQNNGV. DNA for the CDR3: TGTGCCAGCAGCCCCACAGGGTTGGGAACTGAAGCTTTCTTT. Translated: CASSPTGLGTEAFF.

The chain has TRBV7-9 and TRBJ2-1, with 11 bases identical to TRBD2. Germline V gives CDR1 SEHNR, CDR2 FQNEAQ (reference sequence). CDR3 length equals 16 residues. V lost 1 base to trimming and J lost 4 bases; unmatched junction nucleotides: 3. DNA of the CDR3: TGTGCCAGCAGCTTAGTGACTAGCGGGGTGTACAATGAGCAGTTCTTC. Translation: CASSLVTSGVYNEQFF.

The V gene is TRBV12-5, the J gene TRBJ2-7; 7 bases are a match to TRBD1. J lost 3 bases, V lost 1 base, and 0 bases had no gene match. CDR1 LGHNT and CDR2 FRNRAP come from the germline V gene. The CDR3 is made up of 13 amino acids. CDR3 sequence (DNA): TGTGCTAGTGGTTTGGACAGGGGCTACGAGCAGTACTTC. Encoded protein: CASGLDRGYEQYF.

This clone was recorded only once. J is TRBJ2-2 and V is TRBV29-1; tentatively, D is TRBD1 (5 bases). V gave up 4 bases and J gave up 0 bases, with 6 bases separating them. The CDR3 covers 13 residues. Germline V lookup: CDR1 SQVTM, CDR2 ANQGSEA. CDR3 in amino acids: CSVAGPNTGELFF. CDR3 DNA sequence: TGCAGCGTTGCAGGGCCGAACACCGGGGAGCTGTTTTTT.

This chain links TRBV11-1 with TRBJ1-1; TRBD1 aligns across 8 bases. This CDR3 comprises 12 residues. Trimming at V came to 5 bases and at J to 7 bases, leaving 3 bases not matched to a gene. CDR1 and CDR2 from the germline V gene are SGHAT and FQDESV (reference sequence). This CDR3 is CASSGDRHEAFF. CDR3 nucleotides: TGTGCCAGCAGCGGGGACAGGCATGAAGCTTTCTTT.

The V call is TRBV29-1, the J call TRBJ2-7, with TRBD1 as a possible D gene (6 bases). Trimming took 4 bases from V and 2 from J, leaving 12 bases between them. Germline CDR1 is SQVTM and CDR2 is ANQGSEA. CDR3 size: 13 residues. The CDR3 region has the DNA TGCAGCGTTGTGGCAGGGGCTACCTACGAGCAGTACTTC. It is translated as CSVVAGATYEQYF.